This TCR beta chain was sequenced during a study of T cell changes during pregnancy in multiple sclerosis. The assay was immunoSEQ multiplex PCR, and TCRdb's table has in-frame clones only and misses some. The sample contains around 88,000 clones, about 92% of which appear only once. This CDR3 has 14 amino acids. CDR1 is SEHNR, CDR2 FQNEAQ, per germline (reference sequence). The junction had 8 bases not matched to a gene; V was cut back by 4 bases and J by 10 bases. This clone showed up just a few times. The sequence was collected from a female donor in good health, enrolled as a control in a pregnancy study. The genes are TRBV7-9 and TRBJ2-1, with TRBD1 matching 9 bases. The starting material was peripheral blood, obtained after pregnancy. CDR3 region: CASSYTGGRFEQFF. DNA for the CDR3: TGTGCCAGCAGCTATACAGGGGGCCGGTTCGAGCAGTTCTTC.